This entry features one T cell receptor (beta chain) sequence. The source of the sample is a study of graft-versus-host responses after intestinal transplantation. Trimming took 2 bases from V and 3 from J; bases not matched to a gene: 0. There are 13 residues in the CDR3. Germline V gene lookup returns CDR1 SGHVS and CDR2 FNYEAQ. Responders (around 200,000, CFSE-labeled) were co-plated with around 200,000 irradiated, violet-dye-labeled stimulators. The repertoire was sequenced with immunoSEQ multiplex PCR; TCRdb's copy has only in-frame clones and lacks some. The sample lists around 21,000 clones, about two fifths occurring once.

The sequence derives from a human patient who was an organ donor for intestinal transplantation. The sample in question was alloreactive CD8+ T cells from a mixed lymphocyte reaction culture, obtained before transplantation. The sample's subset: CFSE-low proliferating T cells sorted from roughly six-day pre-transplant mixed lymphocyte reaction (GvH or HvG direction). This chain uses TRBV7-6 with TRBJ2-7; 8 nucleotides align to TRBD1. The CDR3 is CASSLTGGYEQYF. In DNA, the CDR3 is TGTGCCAGCAGCTTAACAGGGGGCTACGAGCAGTACTTC.